Listed here are 10 T cell receptor beta chains from one sample, sequenced in a study of blood T cell repertoires in COVID-19 (dated by TCRdb to the early 2020s). Receptors were amplified or captured by the immunoSEQ multiplex PCR assay. The table was pulled from immuneACCESS by TCRdb, which kept in-frame rearrangements only. Such tables lose some clones; where checked, under half of the loss comes from unresolved V genes, and the rest has no known cause. The sample yields hundreds of thousands of clones; about 83% were counted once. The top ten constitute 1.3% of the sample. Sequenced material: peripheral blood. These receptors came from a woman aged 30 to 39 with COVID-19, enrolled during active disease.

The chain employs TRBV7-6 and TRBJ2-3, with 11 bases aligning to TRBD2. The length of the CDR3 is 17 residues. Germline loops: CDR1 SGHVS, CDR2 FNYEAQ. V was clipped by 1 base and J by 0 bases; unmatched bases: 3. CDR3 region: CASSLGSSGGSTDTQYF. DNA for the CDR3: TGTGCCAGCAGCTTAGGCTCTAGCGGGGGGAGCACAGATACGCAGTATTTT.

The chain recombines TRBV6-5 with TRBJ2-7, with TRBD1 matching over 7 bases. The CDR3 is 13 residues long. V shed 11 bases and J 3 bases; nucleotides not matched to a gene: 10. CDR1 and CDR2 (germline): MNHEY, SVGAGI. In nucleotides, the CDR3 is TGTGCCGGGTCTCGGGGACAGTTCTACGAGCAGTACTTC. Amino acids: CAGSRGQFYEQYF.

This rearrangement joins TRBV9 to TRBJ1-4, with D tentatively TRBD1 (6 bases). The CDR3 loop spans 14 amino acids. Germline V gene data show CDR1 as SGDLS and CDR2 as YYNGEE. Trimming pared 3 bases from V and 4 bases from J, leaving 10 bases between. The CDR3 sequence is CASSERGGNEKLFF. DNA of the CDR3: TGTGCCAGCAGCGAAAGGGGGGGTAATGAAAAACTGTTTTTT.

V usage is TRBV19 and J usage is TRBJ1-5, with 11 positions matching TRBD1. With 3 bases clipped from V and 7 bases from J, the junction kept 8 bases outside the gene matches. Germline CDR1 LNHDA, CDR2 SQIVND (reference sequence). The CDR3 covers 16 residues. Here the CDR3 reads CASSIIGTGGWQPQHF. CDR3 coding DNA: TGTGCCAGTAGTATTATAGGGACAGGGGGTTGGCAGCCCCAGCATTTT.

The chain links TRBV9 to TRBJ2-1; 11 bases match TRBD2. V shed 3 bases and J 1 base; nucleotides not matched to a gene: 3. Germline values: CDR1 SGDLS, CDR2 YYNGEE. This CDR3 comprises 16 residues. Here the CDR3 DNA reads TGTGCCAGCAGCGGACTAGCGGGAAGGTCCTACAATGAGCAGTTCTTC. Residues: CASSGLAGRSYNEQFF.

The chain joins TRBV5-1 to TRBJ2-2; no clear D gene. Germline assignment: CDR1 SGHRS and CDR2 YFSETQ. There are 16 residues in the CDR3. The V and J ends lost 0 bases and 4 bases respectively, with 13 bases between them. The CDR3, as DNA: TGCGCCAGCAGCTTGGTTGGAGTGGCCCCCACCGGGGAGCTGTTTTTT. Translated: CASSLVGVAPTGELFF.

The chain employs TRBV3-1 (or the pseudogene TRBV3-2) and TRBJ2-7; D ambiguous. CDR1 and CDR2 (germline): LGHDT, YNNKEL (reference sequence). This CDR3 comprises 14 residues. V gave up 4 bases and J gave up 2 bases, with 12 bases separating them. The CDR3 coding sequence is TGTGCCAGCAGCCGAAGCATGCTAACCTACGAGCAGTACTTC. Amino acid sequence: CASSRSMLTYEQYF.

This clone was picked up one time. V and J are TRBV7-2 and TRBJ2-3, with 7 bases identical to TRBD2. The CDR3 runs to 15 residues. Germline values: CDR1 SGHTA, CDR2 FQGNSA. V gave up 5 bases and J gave up 2 bases; unmatched junction bases: 7. Here the CDR3 DNA reads TGTGCCAGCAGCCCCAGCGGGGATTTCACAGATACGCAGTATTTT. As protein: CASSPSGDFTDTQYF.

This chain connects TRBV11-2 to TRBJ2-5; 7 bases are a match to TRBD2. With V trimmed by 1 base and J by 2 bases, 7 bases remained unmatched. Germline lookup yields CDR1 SGHAT and CDR2 FQNNGV. The CDR3 totals 16 residues. DNA for the CDR3: TGTGCCAGCAGCTTAGGGCCAGCGGGGCGTCAAGAGACCCAGTACTTC. Protein sequence: CASSLGPAGRQETQYF.

The chain is built from TRBV15 and TRBJ1-1, with unresolved D. Per the germline V gene, CDR1 is LNHNV and CDR2 is YYDKDF (reference sequence). The CDR3 is made up of 16 amino acids. The V and J ends lost 4 bases and 2 bases respectively, with 17 bases between them. CDR3 sequence reads: CATSTRSSVVNTEAFF. As DNA, the CDR3 is TGTGCCACCAGCACCCGATCGTCCGTAGTAAACACTGAAGCTTTCTTT.